This TCR beta chain was obtained from a study of graft-versus-host responses after intestinal transplantation. Broader study findings: Recipient bone marrow held GvH clones, some seen earlier in ileum or blood.

About this clone: The antigen is not known. This sample includes further DNA sequences coding for the same CDR3.

The table came from immunoSEQ multiplex PCR; TCRdb's copy has only in-frame clones and leaves some out. The data show approximately 50,000 clones, roughly 80% seen once. V shed 11 bases, J shed 5 bases, and the junction held 9 bases outside the gene matches. Germline assignment: CDR1 MDHEN and CDR2 SYDVKM. The CDR3 contains 13 residues. Sequencing used unstimulated CD4+ T cells sorted from spleen or lymph node cells, obtained before transplant. This clonotype was sampled from a human donor who was the organ donor for an intestinal transplant. The V and J genes are TRBV28 and TRBJ2-5; TRBD1 matches at 9 bases. The CDR3 coding sequence is TGTGCCGGGCAACAGGGGGCATCGGAGACCCAGTACTTC. Translating gives CAGQQGASETQYF.